This is a list of T cell receptor beta chains from one sample in a study of T cell responses to AZD1222 COVID-19 vaccine. Profiled with immunoSEQ multiplex PCR; TCRdb holds only in-frame clones, not every one. This sample has 75,000 to 100,000 clones; roughly 89% occur once, and the top ten carry over 2%. The sequenced sample was peripheral blood, obtained on day 0 of AZD1222 vaccination. The source is an adult in good health. The CDR3 runs from the conserved cysteine through the conserved F or W. A D gene is named only where the DNA matches it firmly.

v_gene	d_gene	j_gene	CDR3aa	CDR3nt
TRBV4-3	TRBD1	TRBJ1-1	CASSQSTGLTEAFF	TGCGCCAGCAGCCAGTCGACAGGGTTAACTGAAGCTTTCTTT
TRBV19	.	TRBJ2-3	CASSIAGALTDTQYF	TGTGCCAGTAGTATAGCGGGGGCCCTCACAGATACGCAGTATTTT
TRBV19	TRBD1	TRBJ1-5	CASKGQAGNQPQHF	TGTGCCAGTAAAGGACAGGCAGGCAATCAGCCCCAGCATTTT
TRBV28	TRBD1	TRBJ1-1	CASSTTGQGNTEAFF	TGTGCCAGCAGTACCACAGGACAGGGGAACACTGAAGCTTTCTTT
TRBV27	.	TRBJ1-1	CASSLEGSTEAFF	TGTGCCAGCAGTTTAGAGGGATCCACTGAAGCTTTCTTT
TRBV5-1	TRBD1	TRBJ2-3	CASSPGQGTDTQYF	TGCGCCAGCAGCCCGGGACAGGGAACAGATACGCAGTATTTT
TRBV6-1	.	TRBJ2-1	CASTNGADQYNEQFF	TGTGCCAGCACCAACGGGGCGGACCAATACAATGAGCAGTTCTTC
TRBV5-1	.	TRBJ1-1	CASSFRGGGTEAFF	TGCGCCAGCAGCTTCAGGGGAGGGGGTACTGAAGCTTTCTTT
TRBV19	TRBD1	TRBJ1-1	CASSLDRDTEAFF	TGTGCCAGTAGCCTCGACAGGGACACTGAAGCTTTCTTT
TRBV18	TRBD1	TRBJ1-2	CASSPPDRVLYTF	TGTGCCAGCTCACCACCAGACAGGGTTCTGTACACCTTC
TRBV2	.	TRBJ1-1	CASRQGNTEAFF	TGTGCCAGCAGGCAGGGGAACACTGAAGCTTTCTTT
TRBV12-5	TRBD1	TRBJ2-7	CASGFIIDRGPYEQYF	TGTGCTAGTGGTTTCATCATAGACAGGGGACCCTACGAGCAGTACTTC
TRBV7-2	TRBD2	TRBJ2-2	CASSLVAGPGELFF	TGTGCCAGCAGCTTAGTAGCGGGGCCCGGGGAGCTGTTTTTT